The rows below give T cell receptor beta chains drawn from one sample of a study of vaccination and CD4 T cells after COVID-19. TCRdb analysed the PCR reads with MiXCR anew, one entry per CDR3 protein. The sample yields 9,000 to 15,000 distinct CDR3 sequences, over 50% seen once. Their antigens are not known. Sequenced sample: CD4+ T cells from blood, cultured in vitro. These receptors were taken from a human donor who had recovered from COVID-19. CDR3s include the opening cysteine and the closing phenylalanine or tryptophan. The D gene is left open where the match is weak. A row's size may be missing; if present it is once, few, many or a size class.

>16|NA|TRBV2|NA|TRBJ1-6
TGTGCCAGCAGTGTCCGGGCAGTTGTCGGGAATTCACCCCTCCACTTT
CASSVRAVVGNSPLHF
>14|NA|TRBV20-1|TRBD1|TRBJ1-1
TGCAGTGCTGGAGGACAGGTCGTTGGCGCTGAAGCTTTCTTT
CSAGGQVVGAEAFF
>14|NA|TRBV29-1|NA|TRBJ2-5
TGCAGCGTTCATCAGGGCGGACGGGGAGAGACCCAGTACTTC
CSVHQGGRGETQYF
>14|once|TRBV12-3/TRBV12-4|TRBD2|TRBJ2-5
TGTGCCAGCAGCCGAGGGACTAGCCAAGAGACCCAGTACTTC
CASSRGTSQETQYF
>12|NA|TRBV20-1|NA|TRBJ1-6
TGCAGTGCTAACAGGGATAATTCACCCCTCCACTTT
CSANRDNSPLHF
>14|few|TRBV20-1|TRBD1|TRBJ2-2
TGCAGTGCTGGAGACAGGGGCTCCACCGGGGAGCTGTTTTTT
CSAGDRGSTGELFF
>15|medium-sized|TRBV20-1|TRBD2|TRBJ2-2
TGCAGTGCTAGAGATCTAGCGGGAGACACCGGGGAGCTGTTTTTT
CSARDLAGDTGELFF
>16|NA|TRBV24-1|NA|TRBJ2-1
TGTGCCACCAGTGATGCCGGGGGGCGCTCCTACAATGAGCAGTTCTTC
CATSDAGGRSYNEQFF
>14|few|TRBV20-1|NA|TRBJ1-6
TGCAGTGCTAGATCAGGGGCAGGTAATTCACCCCTCCACTTT
CSARSGAGNSPLHF
>14|NA|TRBV7-2|TRBD1|TRBJ1-2
TGTGCCAGCAGCTTGACAGGGGTTCGGTATGGCTACACCTTC
CASSLTGVRYGYTF
>15|NA|TRBV6-1|NA|TRBJ2-1
TGTGCCAGCAGCCGGGCAGGGAGCTCCTACAATGAGCAGTTCTTC
CASSRAGSSYNEQFF
>18|few|TRBV6-1|TRBD1|TRBJ1-5
TGTGCCAGCACCGACCGGACAGGGCAAGGTAGGGGCAATCAGCCCCAGCATTTT
CASTDRTGQGRGNQPQHF
>14|few|TRBV6-5|NA|TRBJ2-7
TGTGCCAGCAGTTTCTCAGGACAGAGTTACGAGCAGTACTTC
CASSFSGQSYEQYF
>18|NA|TRBV4-1|NA|TRBJ1-6
TGCGCCAGCAGCCAAGTCGGCACAACGAGCTCCTATAATTCACCCCTCCACTTT
CASSQVGTTSSYNSPLHF